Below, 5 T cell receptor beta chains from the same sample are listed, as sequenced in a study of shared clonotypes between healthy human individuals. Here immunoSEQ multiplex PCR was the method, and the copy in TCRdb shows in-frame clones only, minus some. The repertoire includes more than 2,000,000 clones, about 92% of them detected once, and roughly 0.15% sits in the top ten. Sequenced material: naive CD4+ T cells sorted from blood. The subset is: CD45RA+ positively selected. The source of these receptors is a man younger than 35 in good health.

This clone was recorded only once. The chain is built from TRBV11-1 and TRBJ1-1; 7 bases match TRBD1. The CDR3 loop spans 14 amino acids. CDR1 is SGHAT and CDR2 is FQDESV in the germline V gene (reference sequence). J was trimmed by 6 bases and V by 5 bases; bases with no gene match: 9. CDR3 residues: CASSTYTGASEAFF. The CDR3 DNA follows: TGTGCCAGCAGCACTTACACAGGGGCATCTGAAGCTTTCTTT. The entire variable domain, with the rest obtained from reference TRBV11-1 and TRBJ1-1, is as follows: EAEVAQSPRYKITEKSQAVAFWCDPISGHATLYWYRQILGQGPELLVQFQDESVVDDSQLPKDRFSAERLKGVDSTLKIQPAELGDSAMYLCASSTYTGASEAFFGQGTRLTVV.

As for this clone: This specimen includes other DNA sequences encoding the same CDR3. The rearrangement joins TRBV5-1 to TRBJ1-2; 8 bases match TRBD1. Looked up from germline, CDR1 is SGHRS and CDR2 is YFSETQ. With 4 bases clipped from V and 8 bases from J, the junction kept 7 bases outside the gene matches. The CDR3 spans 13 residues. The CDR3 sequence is CASSGGQGYGYTF. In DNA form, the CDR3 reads TGCGCCAGCAGCGGCGGACAGGGATACGGCTACACCTTC.

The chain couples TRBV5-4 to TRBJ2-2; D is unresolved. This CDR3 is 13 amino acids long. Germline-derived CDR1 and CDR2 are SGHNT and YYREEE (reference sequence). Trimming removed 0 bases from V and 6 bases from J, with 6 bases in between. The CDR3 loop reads CASSLELSGELFF. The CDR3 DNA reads TGTGCCAGCAGCTTGGAGTTGTCCGGGGAGCTGTTTTTT.

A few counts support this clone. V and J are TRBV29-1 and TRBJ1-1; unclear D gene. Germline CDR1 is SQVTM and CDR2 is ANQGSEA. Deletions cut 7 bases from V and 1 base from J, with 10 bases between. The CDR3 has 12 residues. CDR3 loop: CSAVHGNTEAFF. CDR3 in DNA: TGCAGCGCCGTCCATGGGAACACTGAAGCTTTCTTT.

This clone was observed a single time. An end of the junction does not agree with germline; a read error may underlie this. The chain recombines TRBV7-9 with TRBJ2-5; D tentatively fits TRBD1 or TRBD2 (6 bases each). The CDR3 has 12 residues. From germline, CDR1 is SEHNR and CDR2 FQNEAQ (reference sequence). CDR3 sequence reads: CASTLGGETQYF. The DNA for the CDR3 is TGTGCCAGCACCTTAGGGGGGGAGACCCAGTACTTC.